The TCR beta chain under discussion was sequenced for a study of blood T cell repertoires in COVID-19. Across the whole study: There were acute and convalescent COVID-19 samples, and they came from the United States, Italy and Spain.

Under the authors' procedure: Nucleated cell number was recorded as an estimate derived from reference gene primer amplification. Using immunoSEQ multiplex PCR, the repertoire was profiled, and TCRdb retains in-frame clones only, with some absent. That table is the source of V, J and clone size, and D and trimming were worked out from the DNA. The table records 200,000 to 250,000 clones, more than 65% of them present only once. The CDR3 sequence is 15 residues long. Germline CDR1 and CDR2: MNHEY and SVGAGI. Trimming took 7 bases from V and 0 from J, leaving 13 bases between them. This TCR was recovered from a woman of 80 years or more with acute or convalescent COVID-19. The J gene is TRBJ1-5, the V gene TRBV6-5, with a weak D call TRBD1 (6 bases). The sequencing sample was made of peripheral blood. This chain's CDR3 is CASNLDRISNQPQHF. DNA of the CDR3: TGTGCCAGCAACCTAGACAGGATTAGCAATCAGCCCCAGCATTTT.